One sample yielded the 26 T cell receptor beta chains listed below, sequenced in a study of cytomegalovirus exposure and HLA in healthy donors. With 60 Vbeta and 13 Jbeta primers, the PCR was carried out. Clones were sequenced by immunoSEQ multiplex PCR, and TCRdb holds only the in-frame ones, with some missing. The data hold under 200,000 clones, with around 90% observed a single time. Sequencing input: PBMCs. The receptors derive from a boy aged 2-9 years in good health and CMV-seronegative.

The chain carries TRBV19 and TRBJ2-1; 12 bases are shared with TRBD2. Trimming took 5 bases from V and 10 from J; bases not matched to a gene: 12. The CDR3 extends over 16 amino acids. Germline values: CDR1 LNHDA, CDR2 SQIVND (reference sequence). The CDR3 reads CASSPEVTSGGWEQFF. CDR3 nucleotide sequence: TGTGCCAGTAGTCCGGAGGTGACTAGCGGGGGCTGGGAGCAGTTCTTC.

The CDR3 loop reads CATSRDRRNTEAFF. Written as DNA, the CDR3 is TGTGCCACCAGCAGAGATCGGAGGAACACTGAAGCTTTCTTT. This chain connects TRBV15 to TRBJ1-1; no clear D gene. The V end was cut by 0 bases, the J end by 1 base, with 6 bases between. The CDR3 has 14 amino acids. The germline gives CDR1 LNHNV, CDR2 YYDKDF (reference sequence).

This clone was detected only once. The DNA of the CDR3 is TGTGCCAGCAGCCCGGAAGAGGGTGTAAGGAACTACAATGAGCAGTTCTTC. Protein sequence: CASSPEEGVRNYNEQFF. The V call is TRBV7-9, the J call TRBJ2-1, with D perhaps matching TRBD2 (5 bases). CDR1 and CDR2 from the germline V gene are SEHNR and FQNEAQ (reference sequence). Trimming stripped 5 bases from V and 3 bases from J, with 20 bases between. The CDR3 is 17 amino acids.

The chain uses TRBV5-1 and TRBJ2-2; D gene unclear. Germline CDR1 reads SGHRS; CDR2 reads YFSETQ. The V gene lost 1 base and the J gene lost 0 bases, with 7 bases spanning the gap. The CDR3 is 15 residues long. CDR3 residues: CASSLLSANTGELFF. As DNA, the CDR3 is TGCGCCAGCAGCTTGTTGTCGGCGAACACCGGGGAGCTGTTTTTT.

This CDR3 is CASSLGQGSYEQYF. CDR3 nucleotide sequence: TGTGCCAGCAGTTTGGGACAGGGGAGCTACGAGCAGTACTTC. The chain has TRBV27 and TRBJ2-7; the match to TRBD1 covers 10 bases. With 3 bases clipped from V and 3 bases from J, the junction kept 2 bases outside the gene matches. Germline CDR1 and CDR2: MNHEY and SMNVEV (reference sequence). The CDR3 consists of 14 residues.

V usage is TRBV10-2 and J usage is TRBJ2-3, with D tentatively TRBD2 (6 bases). Germline lookup yields CDR1 WSHSY and CDR2 SAAADI. The CDR3 length is 12 residues. V lost 8 bases, J lost 6 bases, and 12 bases lay in between. The CDR3 spells CASWRAGDTQYF. CDR3 nucleotides: TGCGCCAGCTGGAGGGCTGGGGATACGCAGTATTTT.

The V call is TRBV6-5, the J call TRBJ1-4; maybe TRBD1 (6 bases). Looked up from germline, CDR1 is MNHEY and CDR2 is SVGAGI. The CDR3 is made up of 15 amino acids. V dropped 0 bases and J dropped 7 bases, with 12 bases sitting between them. The CDR3 nucleotides are TGTGCCAGCAGTTACTCGCAGGGCAGGGGTGAAAAACTGTTTTTT. This encodes CASSYSQGRGEKLFF.

The CDR3 region is CASSWVGGEPLHF. For the CDR3, the DNA is TGTGCCAGCAGCTGGGTGGGAGGGGAACCCCTCCACTTT. The chain is built from TRBV7-9 and TRBJ1-6; D might be TRBD1 (5 bases). The CDR3 spans 13 residues. Trimming removed 4 bases from V and 12 bases from J, with 13 bases in between. Germline V lookup: CDR1 SEHNR, CDR2 FQNEAQ (reference sequence).

The chain uses TRBV4-1 and TRBJ1-2; no definite D call. Between the trimmed V and J ends, which lost 1 base and 1 base, there was a span of 7 bases. The CDR3 is 14 amino acids. Germline V gene sequence: CDR1 MGHRA, CDR2 YSYEKL. CDR3 sequence (DNA): TGCGCCAGCAGCCAAGGCTCGGTTAACTATGGCTACACCTTC. This translates into CASSQGSVNYGYTF.

The V call is TRBV6-5, the J call TRBJ2-7; TRBD2 matches at 10 bases. The CDR3 totals 14 residues. With 7 bases clipped from V and 2 bases from J, the junction kept 5 bases outside the gene matches. CDR1 MNHEY and CDR2 SVGAGI come from the germline V gene. CDR3 amino acids: CASMTSGHTYEQYF. The CDR3 nucleotides are TGTGCCAGCATGACTAGCGGGCATACCTACGAGCAGTACTTC.

This clone has just a few counts. This chain links TRBV6-1 with TRBJ2-7; TRBD2 is a possible D gene (6 bases). The germline V and J ends were trimmed by 7 bases and 5 bases, with 18 bases remaining between them. The CDR3 runs to 14 residues. Germline V gene sequence: CDR1 MNHNS, CDR2 SASEGT. CDR3 in amino acids: CASIRAWGDHEQYF. DNA for the CDR3: TGTGCCAGCATTAGGGCCTGGGGGGACCACGAGCAGTACTTC.

The chain uses TRBV7-9 and TRBJ2-1, with 12 nucleotides matching TRBD2. With V trimmed by 5 bases and J by 12 bases, 11 bases remained unmatched. CDR1 is SEHNR and CDR2 is FQNEAQ in the germline V gene (reference sequence). CDR3 length: 15 amino acids. The CDR3 DNA reads as TGTGCCAGCAGCCCCCGGACTAGCGGGATACTGGGGCAGTTCTTC. This codes for CASSPRTSGILGQFF. Supplemented by reference TRBV7-9 and TRBJ2-1, the full variable domain reads DTGVSQNPRHKITKRGQNVTFRCDPISEHNRLYWYRQTLGQGPEFLTYFQNEAQLEKSRLLSDRFSAERPKGSFSTLEIQRTEQGDSAMYLCASSPRTSGILGQFFGPGTRLTVL.

This rearrangement joins TRBV6-5 to TRBJ1-5, with D perhaps TRBD1 (6 bases). V was clipped by 6 bases and J by 2 bases, with 14 bases between them. The germline CDR1 and CDR2 sequences are MNHEY and SVGAGI. CDR3 length: 15 amino acids. CDR3 sequence reads: CASRRTESGNQPQHF. CDR3 DNA sequence: TGTGCCAGCAGGCGGACAGAATCGGGCAATCAGCCCCAGCATTTT.

The gene calls are TRBV30 and TRBJ1-1; no clear D gene. V was shortened by 2 bases and J by 4 bases, with 11 bases between the two germline ends. The CDR3 contains 13 residues. Germline CDR1 GTSNPN, CDR2 SVGIG (reference sequence). The CDR3 is CAWSYRGGTEAFF. The CDR3 DNA follows: TGTGCCTGGAGTTACCGGGGTGGCACTGAAGCTTTCTTT.

V gene TRBV4-2 combines with J gene TRBJ1-2, with a possible D match to TRBD1 (6 bases). The CDR3 covers 15 residues. The germline V gene has CDR1 LGHNA and CDR2 YNFKEQ. V lost 0 bases to trimming and J lost 7 bases, with 15 bases between them. In DNA form, the CDR3 reads TGTGCCAGCAGCCAAGATTTGCGGGGGGCGGGTGGCTACACCTTC. It encodes CASSQDLRGAGGYTF.

This sequence joins TRBV7-2 and TRBJ2-5; 8 positions match TRBD1. This CDR3 spans 14 amino acids. V was pared by 4 bases and J by 4 bases, with 5 bases of the junction left unmatched. From germline, CDR1 is SGHTA and CDR2 FQGNSA. The CDR3 sequence: CASSSPGGGETQYF. The CDR3 region has the DNA TGTGCCAGCAGCTCCCCAGGGGGCGGAGAGACCCAGTACTTC.

The chain joins TRBV27 to TRBJ1-2; TRBD1 matches 9 bases. The V gene's germline CDR1 is MNHEY and CDR2 SMNVEV (reference sequence). J gave up 8 bases and V 5 bases, and 15 bases lay outside the gene matches. This CDR3 comprises 16 residues. The CDR3 here is CASSGDREFSRRGYTF. CDR3 coding DNA: TGTGCCAGCAGTGGGGACAGGGAGTTCAGCCGTCGGGGCTACACCTTC.

This clone has a single count. This sequence joins TRBV5-5 and TRBJ1-3, with 7 bases identical to TRBD1. The ends lost 2 bases at V and 5 bases at J; junction bases unmatched: 13. The CDR3 covers 17 residues. Germline V gene lookup returns CDR1 SGHKS and CDR2 YYEKEE (reference sequence). As DNA, the CDR3 is TGTGCCAGCAGCTTCCTACCGGGCCAAGGGGGCAGAAACACCATATATTTT. Protein product: CASSFLPGQGGRNTIYF.

The genes are TRBV28 and TRBJ2-7; no reliable D call. V was shortened by 4 bases and J by 5 bases, with 6 bases between the two germline ends. The CDR3 has 11 residues. Germline assignment: CDR1 MDHEN and CDR2 SYDVKM. Written as DNA, the CDR3 is TGTGCCAGCAGTTACTTCCACGAGCAGTACTTC. Amino acid sequence: CASSYFHEQYF. The variable domain in full, completed from reference TRBV28 and TRBJ2-7, reads DVKVTQSSRYLVKRTGEKVFLECVQDMDHENMFWYRQDPGLGLRLIYFSYDVKMKEKGDIPEGYSVSREKKERFSLILESASTNQTSMYLCASSYFHEQYFGPGTRLTVT.

This chain connects TRBV5-4 to TRBJ2-7; 10 positions agree with TRBD1. Unmatched junction bases numbered 8, after V lost 5 bases and J lost 3 bases. The CDR3 consists of 15 residues. The germline gives CDR1 SGHNT, CDR2 YYREEE (reference sequence). CDR3 sequence (DNA): TGTGCCAGCAGTCTGCCGGGACAGGGGTTCTACGAGCAGTACTTC. It encodes CASSLPGQGFYEQYF.

The gene calls are TRBV19 and TRBJ2-5; maybe TRBD2 (6 bases). V was shortened by 6 bases and J by 11 bases, with 28 bases between the two germline ends. The V gene's germline CDR1 is LNHDA and CDR2 SQIVND (reference sequence). This CDR3 region has 16 residues. In nucleotides, the CDR3 is TGTGCCAGTAGCCCTCGGGCCGACGGGACTCGTACGGGGCAGTACTTC. This encodes CASSPRADGTRTGQYF.

The genes are TRBV5-4 and TRBJ2-2, with a tentative D call TRBD1 (5 bases). V lost 6 bases to trimming and J lost 4 bases, with 13 bases between them. The CDR3 spans 14 residues. From germline, CDR1 is SGHNT and CDR2 YYREEE (reference sequence). CDR3 amino acids: CASKDAGSTGELFF. CDR3 nucleotides: TGTGCCAGCAAGGATGCAGGGTCCACCGGGGAGCTGTTTTTT.

DNA for the CDR3: TGTGCCAGCAGTTCTTTGGAGGGAGATAGGGAGCAGTACTTC. Amino acids: CASSSLEGDREQYF. The rearrangement links TRBV6-5 to TRBJ2-7, with D possibly matching TRBD2 (6 bases). Trimming cost V 4 bases and J 7 bases, with 17 bases left between them. The CDR3 loop spans 14 amino acids. Germline CDR1 MNHEY, CDR2 SVGAGI.

V gene TRBV28 combines with J gene TRBJ2-5; 7 nucleotides match TRBD2. J gave up 2 bases and V 5 bases, and 8 bases lay outside the gene matches. This CDR3 has 15 residues. CDR1 is MDHEN and CDR2 is SYDVKM in the germline V gene. The CDR3 region has the DNA TGTGCCAGCAGTCCGAGCGGGGCAATTCAAGAGACCCAGTACTTC. Residues: CASSPSGAIQETQYF.

The chain is built from TRBV7-2 and TRBJ2-2; 11 bases fit TRBD2. CDR1 SGHTA and CDR2 FQGNSA come from the germline V gene. V shed 1 base and J 7 bases; nucleotides not matched to a gene: 8. This CDR3 is 17 amino acids long. This CDR3 reads CASSLEISGGAGGELFF. The CDR3 DNA is TGTGCCAGCAGCTTAGAAATTAGCGGGGGGGCCGGCGGGGAGCTGTTTTTT.

The rearrangement uses TRBV5-6 and TRBJ1-2, with a weak D call TRBD1 (5 bases). This CDR3 comprises 13 residues. The V gene lost 1 base and the J gene lost 5 bases, with 9 bases spanning the gap. Germline V gene sequence: CDR1 SGHDT, CDR2 YYEEEE. Here the CDR3 DNA reads TGTGCCAGCAGCTTGCGGGGGGGTTATGGCTACACCTTC. It translates to CASSLRGGYGYTF.